This T cell receptor (beta chain) stems from a study of beta chain features in type 1 diabetes. CD45RO/CCR7/CD25/CD127/CD95/CD27 staining was used to isolate CD4+ naive, central memory, regulatory and stem cell-like memory cells by sorting. Purities over 98% were achieved in all sorted populations. About this clone itself: Antigen specificity is unknown.

Study-level findings and limits: Shortening that was moderate but significant affected the TCRB CDR3s of Type 1 diabetes patients in all four CD4+ subsets.

cDNA synthesis used the whole RNA isolate, giving expressed TCRB sequences. TCRdb keeps only in-frame clones here, not all; method: immunoSEQ multiplex PCR. The sample has fewer than 200,000 clones, approximately 10% seen once; the top ten hold more than 0.45%. Germline-derived CDR1 and CDR2 are SGHRS and YFSETQ. CDR3 length equals 16 residues. The V segment lost 0 bases and the J segment 3 bases; nucleotides outside the gene matches: 6. The sequence was obtained from a man between 25 and 39 years old with type 1 diabetes. V is TRBV5-1 and J is TRBJ2-4; 7 bases line up with TRBD2. Source material: central memory CD4+ T cells from blood. CDR3 sequence: CASSLGTAGDKNIQYF. DNA of the CDR3: TGCGCCAGCAGCTTGGGGACGGCGGGGGACAAAAACATTCAGTACTTC. Together with reference TRBV5-1 and TRBJ2-4, the CDR3 gives the full variable domain: KAGVTQTPRYLIKTRGQQVTLSCSPISGHRSVSWYQQTPGQGLQFLFEYFSETQRNKGNFPGRFSGRQFSNSRSEMNVSTLELGDSALYLCASSLGTAGDKNIQYFGAGTRLSVL.